This T cell receptor beta chain came from a study of early T cells in non-severe SARS-CoV-2 infection (dated by TCRdb to the early 2020s). Describing the broader study: TCR sequencing used bulk RNA from unsorted whole blood, so alpha and beta chains could not be paired.

The receptor library was made with 5' RACE. TCRdb names NextSeq 500 as the instrument used. Unique molecular identifiers were attached to individual cDNA molecules in the TCR library protocol so that sequencing error and PCR bias could be corrected. TCR alpha and beta chains were both sequenced, and the abundances of alpha and beta sequences in each sample were closely correlated with each other. As for the authors' bioinformatics: Decombinator V4 was used to annotate the V gene, J gene and CDR3 of the TCR sequences. TCRs were defined as expanded if a significant change between any two time points was detected under a Poisson model with p below 0.0001. Abundances of TCRs were expressed as counts per million after normalisation to the total number of TCRs sequenced in each sample. MAIT TCRs were defined by TRAV1-2 paired with TRAJ12, TRAJ20 or TRAJ33, and iNKT TCRs by TRAV10 paired with TRAJ18. A search of VDJdb, accessed on 1 November 2021, was run for TCRs annotated to CMV, EBV and SARS-CoV-2, with TCRs annotated for multiple antigens excluded. The public reads were quality trimmed at Q25 with fastp and then assembled into clones with MiXCR by TCRdb, keeping productive beta chains. CDR3 protein sequences are deduplicated, and each keeps its most common genes and DNA. These V and J calls derive from TCRdb rather than the authors' analysis. The table for this sample lists roughly 30,000 distinct CDR3 sequences; roughly 4.7% of them were counted only once. About 6% of the sample goes to the ten largest clones.

Set within a cohort of healthcare workers in London, UK, this nested case-control study involved weekly PCR testing of nasopharyngeal swabs along with blood sampling. Healthcare workers were recruited between 23 and 31 March 2020, during the week of the UK lockdown, and were followed weekly for up to about 15 weeks. Overall study results and their limits: VDJdb matching was skewed toward anti-spike CD8 responses and likely underestimated virus-specific expansions by missing private and CD4 specificities.

V is cut by 10 bases and J by 4 bases, and the space between the germline ends is 17 bases. In the germline V gene, CDR1 corresponds to SNHLY and CDR2 to FYNNEI. The CDR3 runs 13 amino acids, cysteine and phenylalanine included. The sequence is cut down to CDR3 DNA, 39 bases in frame from base 1. This clonotype was seen only a few times. There is no known antigen for this receptor. There are no base qualities to consult, and no much larger clone falls within one base. This receptor was obtained from an adult who was a healthcare worker with PCR-confirmed SARS-CoV-2 infection or an uninfected control (not recorded which). The sequence joins TRBV2 to TRBJ2-7; D gene: possibly TRBD2, on 5 matching bases. The sequencing input was whole blood. The DNA is TGTGCCACCAGGAGGTTCGGAAATTACGAGCAGTACTTC. This translates into CATRRFGNYEQYF.